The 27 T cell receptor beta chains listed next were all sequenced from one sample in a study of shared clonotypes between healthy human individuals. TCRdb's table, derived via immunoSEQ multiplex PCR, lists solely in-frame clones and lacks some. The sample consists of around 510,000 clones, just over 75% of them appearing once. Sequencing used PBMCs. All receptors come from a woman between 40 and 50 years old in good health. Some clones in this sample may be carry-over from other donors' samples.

The chain's CDR3 is CASSYSRGRVGEQYF. CDR3 bases: TGTGCCAGCAGTTACTCGAGAGGGAGGGTCGGCGAGCAGTACTTC. J is TRBJ2-7 and V is TRBV6-6, with 7 bases matching TRBD2. The CDR3 spans 15 residues. Germline CDR1 MNHNY, CDR2 SVGAGI (reference sequence). V lost 0 bases, J lost 6 bases, and 8 bases stayed unmatched.

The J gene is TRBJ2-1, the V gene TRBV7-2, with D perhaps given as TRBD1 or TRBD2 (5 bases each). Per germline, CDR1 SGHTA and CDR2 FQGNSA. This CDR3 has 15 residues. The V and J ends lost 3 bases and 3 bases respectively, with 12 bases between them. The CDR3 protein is CASSFPGTGYNEQFF. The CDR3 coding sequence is TGTGCCAGCAGCTTTCCGGGAACAGGCTACAATGAGCAGTTCTTC.

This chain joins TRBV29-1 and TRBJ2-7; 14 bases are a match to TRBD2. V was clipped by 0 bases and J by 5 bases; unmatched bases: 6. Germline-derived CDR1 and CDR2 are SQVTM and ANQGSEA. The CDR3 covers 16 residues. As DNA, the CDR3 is TGCAGCGTTGAAGACGTCCGGGGACTAGCGGGAGACGAGCAGTACTTC. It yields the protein CSVEDVRGLAGDEQYF.

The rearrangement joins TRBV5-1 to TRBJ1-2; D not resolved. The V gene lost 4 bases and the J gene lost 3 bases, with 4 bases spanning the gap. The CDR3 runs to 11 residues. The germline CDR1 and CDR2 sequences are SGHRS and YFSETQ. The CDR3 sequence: CASSEDYGYTF. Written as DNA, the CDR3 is TGCGCCAGCAGCGAGGACTATGGCTACACCTTC.

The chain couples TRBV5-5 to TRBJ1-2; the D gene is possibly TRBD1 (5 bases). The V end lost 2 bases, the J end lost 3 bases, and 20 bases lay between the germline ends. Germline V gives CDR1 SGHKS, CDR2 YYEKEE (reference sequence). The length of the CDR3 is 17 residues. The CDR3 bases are TGTGCCAGCAGCTTAGGGATACGGGGCGATAGGTACTATGGCTACACCTTC. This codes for CASSLGIRGDRYYGYTF.

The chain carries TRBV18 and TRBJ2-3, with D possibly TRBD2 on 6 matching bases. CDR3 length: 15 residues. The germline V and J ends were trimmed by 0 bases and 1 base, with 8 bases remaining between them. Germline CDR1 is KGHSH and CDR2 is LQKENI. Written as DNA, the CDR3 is TGTGCCAGCTCACCACCGGGACTCCGCACAGATACGCAGTATTTT. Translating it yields CASSPPGLRTDTQYF. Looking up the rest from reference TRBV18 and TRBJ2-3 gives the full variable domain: NAGVMQNPRHLVRRRGQEARLRCSPMKGHSHVYWYRQLPEEGLKFMVYLQKENIIDESGMPKERFSAEFPKEGPSILRIQQVVRGDSAAYFCASSPPGLRTDTQYFGPGTRLTVL.

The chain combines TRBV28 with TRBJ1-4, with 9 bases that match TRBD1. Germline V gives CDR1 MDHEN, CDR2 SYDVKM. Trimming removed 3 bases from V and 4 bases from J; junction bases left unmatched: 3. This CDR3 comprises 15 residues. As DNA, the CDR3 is TGTGCCAGCAGTTTCGTGGGACAGGGTAATGAAAAACTGTTTTTT. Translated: CASSFVGQGNEKLFF.

The CDR3 protein is CASSEGGTEAYGYTF. CDR3 DNA: TGTGCCAGCAGTGAAGGGGGGACAGAAGCTTATGGCTACACCTTC. V is TRBV6-1 and J is TRBJ1-2; 7 bases map to TRBD1. This CDR3 has 15 amino acids. Per germline, CDR1 MNHNS and CDR2 SASEGT. The J segment lost 5 bases and the V segment lost 1 base, leaving 7 bases of the junction unmatched.

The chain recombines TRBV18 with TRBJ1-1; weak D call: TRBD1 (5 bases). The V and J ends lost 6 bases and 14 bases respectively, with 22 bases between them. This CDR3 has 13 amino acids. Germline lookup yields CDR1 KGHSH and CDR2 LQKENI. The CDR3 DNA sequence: TGTGCCAGCTCGCCGGGACCCTTTTTTCCGAACTTCTTT. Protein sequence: CASSPGPFFPNFF.

CDR3 bases: TGTGCCAGCAGCCAACTCTTAGGACAATCCAATGAGCAGTTCTTC. This gives the protein CASSQLLGQSNEQFF. The chain joins TRBV6-5 to TRBJ2-1; possible D gene TRBD1, 5 bases. The V end lost 6 bases, the J end lost 6 bases, and 18 bases lay between the germline ends. The CDR3 runs 15 residues. Germline CDR1 is MNHEY and CDR2 is SVGAGI.

The CDR3 DNA is TGTGCCAGCAGCGTAGTACAGGGTTCGATTGAAGCTTTCTTT. Its protein is CASSVVQGSIEAFF. The chain is built from TRBV9 and TRBJ1-1, with a weak D call TRBD1 (6 bases). CDR1 is SGDLS and CDR2 is YYNGEE in the germline V gene. Trimming removed 0 bases from V and 7 bases from J, with 13 bases in between. The CDR3 is 14 amino acids. Full variable domain (outside the CDR3, taken from reference TRBV9 and TRBJ1-1): DSGVTQTPKHLITATGQRVTLRCSPRSGDLSVYWYQQSLDQGLQFLIQYYNGEERAKGNILERFSAQQFPDLHSELNLSSLELGDSALYFCASSVVQGSIEAFFGQGTRLTVV.

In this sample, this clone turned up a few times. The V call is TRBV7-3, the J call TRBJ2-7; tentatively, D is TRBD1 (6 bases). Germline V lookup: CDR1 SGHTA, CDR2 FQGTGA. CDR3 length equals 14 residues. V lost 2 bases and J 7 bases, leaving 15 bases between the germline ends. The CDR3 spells CASSLGTPPTEQYF. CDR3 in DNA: TGTGCCAGCAGCTTAGGGACACCACCTACGGAGCAGTACTTC.

The CDR3 DNA follows: TGCGCCAGCAGCCAACTGAATCCAGGGAGCACAGATACGCAGTATTTT. It yields the protein CASSQLNPGSTDTQYF. The chain has TRBV4-3 and TRBJ2-3, with D maybe TRBD1 (5 bases). V was shortened by 2 bases and J by 0 bases, with 12 bases between the two germline ends. There are 16 residues in the CDR3. In germline, CDR1 is LGHNA, CDR2 YSLEER.

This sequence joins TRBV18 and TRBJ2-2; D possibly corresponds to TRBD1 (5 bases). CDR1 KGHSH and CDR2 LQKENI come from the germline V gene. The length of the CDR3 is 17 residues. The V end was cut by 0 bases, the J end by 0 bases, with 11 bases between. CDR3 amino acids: CASSPPAQGTNTGELFF. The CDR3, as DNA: TGTGCCAGCTCACCACCGGCCCAGGGAACGAACACCGGGGAGCTGTTTTTT. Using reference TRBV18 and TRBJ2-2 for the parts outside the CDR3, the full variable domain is NAGVMQNPRHLVRRRGQEARLRCSPMKGHSHVYWYRQLPEEGLKFMVYLQKENIIDESGMPKERFSAEFPKEGPSILRIQQVVRGDSAAYFCASSPPAQGTNTGELFFGEGSRLTVL.

The CDR3 DNA reads as TGTGCCAGTAGTTTCCTAGCGGAACTCCTGGTGAATGAGCAGTTCTTC. It specifies CASSFLAELLVNEQFF. The chain is built from TRBV19 and TRBJ2-1; 7 bases are shared with TRBD2. Germline values: CDR1 LNHDA, CDR2 SQIVND (reference sequence). The CDR3 spans 16 residues. V shed 5 bases, J shed 7 bases, and the junction held 14 bases outside the gene matches.

Here the CDR3 reads CASSVWAGAPMNTEAFF. The CDR3 coding sequence is TGTGCCAGCAGCGTATGGGCAGGGGCGCCTATGAACACTGAAGCTTTCTTT. The chain employs TRBV9 and TRBJ1-1; the D gene is possibly TRBD1 (6 bases). V shed 1 base and J shed 0 bases, with 16 bases lying between them. The CDR3 has 17 amino acids. Per germline, CDR1 SGDLS and CDR2 YYNGEE. Complete variable domain (other parts from reference TRBV9 and TRBJ1-1): DSGVTQTPKHLITATGQRVTLRCSPRSGDLSVYWYQQSLDQGLQFLIQYYNGEERAKGNILERFSAQQFPDLHSELNLSSLELGDSALYFCASSVWAGAPMNTEAFFGQGTRLTVV.

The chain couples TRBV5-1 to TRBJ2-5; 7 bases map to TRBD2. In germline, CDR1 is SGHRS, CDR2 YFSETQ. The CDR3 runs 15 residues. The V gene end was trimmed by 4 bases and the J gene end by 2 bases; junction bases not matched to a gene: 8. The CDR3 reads CASSPTAGAQETQYF. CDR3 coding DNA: TGCGCCAGCAGCCCCACGGCGGGAGCTCAAGAGACCCAGTACTTC.

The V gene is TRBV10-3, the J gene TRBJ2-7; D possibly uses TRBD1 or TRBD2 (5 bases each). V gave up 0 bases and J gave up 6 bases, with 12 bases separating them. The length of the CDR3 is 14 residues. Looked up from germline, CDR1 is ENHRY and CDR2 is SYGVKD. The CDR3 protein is CAISESRRTSEQYF. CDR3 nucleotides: TGTGCCATCAGTGAGTCCAGGAGGACATCCGAGCAGTACTTC.

The CDR3 spells CATSNHRVREQYF. The CDR3, as DNA: TGTGCCACCAGCAACCACAGGGTACGCGAGCAGTACTTC. The V and J genes are TRBV15 and TRBJ2-7; D is possibly TRBD1 (6 bases). Trimming left V 4 bases short and J 6 bases short, with 13 bases between. The CDR3 is 13 residues long. In germline, CDR1 is LNHNV, CDR2 YYDKDF (reference sequence).

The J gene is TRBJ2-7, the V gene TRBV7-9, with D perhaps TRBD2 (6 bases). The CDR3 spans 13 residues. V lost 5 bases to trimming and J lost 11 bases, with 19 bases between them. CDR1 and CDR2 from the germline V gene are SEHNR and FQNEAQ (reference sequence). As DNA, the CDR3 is TGTGCCAGCAGCGCCGGGAGCGGCGACTGGGAGTACTTC. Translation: CASSAGSGDWEYF.

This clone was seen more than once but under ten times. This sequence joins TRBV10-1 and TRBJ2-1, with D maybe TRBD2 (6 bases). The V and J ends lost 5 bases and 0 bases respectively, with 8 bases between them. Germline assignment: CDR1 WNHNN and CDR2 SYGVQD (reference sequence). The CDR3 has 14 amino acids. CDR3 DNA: TGCGCCAGCAGTAGGAGGGACTCCTACAATGAGCAGTTCTTC. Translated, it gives CASSRRDSYNEQFF.

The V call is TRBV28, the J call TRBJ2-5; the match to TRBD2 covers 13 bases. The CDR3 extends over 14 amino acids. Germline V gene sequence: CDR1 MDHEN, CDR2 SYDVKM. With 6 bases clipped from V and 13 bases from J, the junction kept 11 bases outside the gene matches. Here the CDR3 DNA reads TGTGCCAGCAGGCTAGGGGGGACTAGCGGGATTCCGTACTTC. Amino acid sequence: CASRLGGTSGIPYF.

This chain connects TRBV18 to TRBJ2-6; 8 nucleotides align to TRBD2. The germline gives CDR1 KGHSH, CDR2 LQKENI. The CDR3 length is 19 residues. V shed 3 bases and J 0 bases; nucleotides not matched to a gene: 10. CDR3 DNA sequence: TGTGCCAGCTCACCCGCCCGAGGGACTAGGGCCTCTGGGGCCAACGTCCTGACTTTC. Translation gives CASSPARGTRASGANVLTF.

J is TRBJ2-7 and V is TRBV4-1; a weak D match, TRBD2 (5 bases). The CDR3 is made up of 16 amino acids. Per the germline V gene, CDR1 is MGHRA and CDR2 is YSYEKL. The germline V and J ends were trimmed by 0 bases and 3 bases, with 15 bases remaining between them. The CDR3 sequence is CASSQDGRNSVYEQYF. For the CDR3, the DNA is TGCGCCAGCAGCCAAGATGGGCGTAATAGCGTCTACGAGCAGTACTTC.

CDR3 in DNA: TGTGCCTGGAGTGGGGGCGAACGGGAGGAAGAAAAACTGTTTTTT. Amino acids: CAWSGGEREEEKLFF. V gene TRBV30 combines with J gene TRBJ1-4, with D maybe TRBD1 (5 bases). The V and J ends lost 1 base and 8 bases respectively, with 17 bases between them. CDR3 length equals 15 residues. Germline V gene data show CDR1 as GTSNPN and CDR2 as SVGIG (reference sequence).

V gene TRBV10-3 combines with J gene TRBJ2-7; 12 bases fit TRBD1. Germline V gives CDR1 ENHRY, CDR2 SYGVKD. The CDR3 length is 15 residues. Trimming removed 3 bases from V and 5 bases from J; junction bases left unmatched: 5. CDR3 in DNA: TGTGCCATCAGTGATAGGGGACAGGGGGCTCACGAGCAGTACTTC. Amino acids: CAISDRGQGAHEQYF.

CDR3 sequence reads: CASTLDSYSNQPQHF. The CDR3 DNA sequence: TGTGCCAGTACCTTGGACAGTTATAGCAATCAGCCCCAGCATTTT. V usage is TRBV19 and J usage is TRBJ1-5; tentative D call: TRBD1 (6 bases). From germline, CDR1 is LNHDA and CDR2 SQIVND (reference sequence). Between the trimmed V and J ends, which lost 7 bases and 0 bases, there was a span of 13 bases. CDR3 length: 15 residues.